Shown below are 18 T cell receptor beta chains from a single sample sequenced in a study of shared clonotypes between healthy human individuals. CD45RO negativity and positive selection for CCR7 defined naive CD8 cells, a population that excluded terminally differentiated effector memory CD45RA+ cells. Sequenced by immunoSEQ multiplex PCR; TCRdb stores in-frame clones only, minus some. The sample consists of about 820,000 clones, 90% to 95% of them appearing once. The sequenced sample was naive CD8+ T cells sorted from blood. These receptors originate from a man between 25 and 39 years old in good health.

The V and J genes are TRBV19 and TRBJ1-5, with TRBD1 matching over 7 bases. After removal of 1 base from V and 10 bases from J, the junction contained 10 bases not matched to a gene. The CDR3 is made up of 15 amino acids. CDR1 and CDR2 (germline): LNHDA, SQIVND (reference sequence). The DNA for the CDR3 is TGTGCCAGTAGTATAGGTTCGGGACAGAAGATCCCCCAGCATTTT. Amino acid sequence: CASSIGSGQKIPQHF.

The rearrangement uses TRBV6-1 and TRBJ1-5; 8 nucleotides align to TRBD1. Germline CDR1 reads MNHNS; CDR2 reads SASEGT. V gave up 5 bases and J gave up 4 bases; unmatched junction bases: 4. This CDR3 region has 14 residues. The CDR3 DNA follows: TGTGCCAGCAGTTCGCGACAGGGGAATCAGCCCCAGCATTTT. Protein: CASSSRQGNQPQHF.

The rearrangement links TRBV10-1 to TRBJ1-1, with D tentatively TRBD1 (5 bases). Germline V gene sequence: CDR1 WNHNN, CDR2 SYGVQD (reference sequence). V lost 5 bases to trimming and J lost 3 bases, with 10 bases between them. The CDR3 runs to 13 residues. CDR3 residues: CASSPDSHTEAFF. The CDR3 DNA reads TGCGCCAGCAGTCCAGACAGCCACACTGAAGCTTTCTTT.

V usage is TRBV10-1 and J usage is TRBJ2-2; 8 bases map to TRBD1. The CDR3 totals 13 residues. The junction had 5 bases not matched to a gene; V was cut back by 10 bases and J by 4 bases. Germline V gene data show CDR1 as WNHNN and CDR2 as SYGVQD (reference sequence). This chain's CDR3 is CATTDRATGELFF. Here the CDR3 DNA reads TGCGCCACCACGGACAGGGCCACCGGGGAGCTGTTTTTT.

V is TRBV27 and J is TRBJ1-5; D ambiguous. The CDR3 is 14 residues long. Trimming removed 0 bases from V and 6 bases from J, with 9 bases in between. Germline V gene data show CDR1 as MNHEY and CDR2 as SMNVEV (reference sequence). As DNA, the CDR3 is TGTGCCAGCAGTTTATCCGCTCTTAGTCAGCCCCAGCATTTT. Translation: CASSLSALSQPQHF.

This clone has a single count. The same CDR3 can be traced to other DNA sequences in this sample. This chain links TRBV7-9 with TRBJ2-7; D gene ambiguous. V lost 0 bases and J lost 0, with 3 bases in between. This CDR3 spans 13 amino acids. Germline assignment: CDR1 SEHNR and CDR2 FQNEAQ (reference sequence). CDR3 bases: TGTGCCAGCAGCTTAGCATCCTCCTACGAGCAGTACTTC. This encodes CASSLASSYEQYF.

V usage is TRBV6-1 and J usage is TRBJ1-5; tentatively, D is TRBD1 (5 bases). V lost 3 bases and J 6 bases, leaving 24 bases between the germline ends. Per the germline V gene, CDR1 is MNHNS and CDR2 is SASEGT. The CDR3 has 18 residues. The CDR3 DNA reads TGTGCCAGCAGTGACTGGGACGGAGGGGATGCTCGGGGTCAGCCCCAGCATTTT. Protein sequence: CASSDWDGGDARGQPQHF.

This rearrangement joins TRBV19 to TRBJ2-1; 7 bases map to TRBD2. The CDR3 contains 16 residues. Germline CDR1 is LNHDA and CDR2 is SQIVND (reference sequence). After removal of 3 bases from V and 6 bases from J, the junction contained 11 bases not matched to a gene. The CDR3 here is CASSMFWRETPNEQFF. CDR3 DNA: TGTGCCAGTAGTATGTTTTGGCGGGAGACCCCCAATGAGCAGTTCTTC.

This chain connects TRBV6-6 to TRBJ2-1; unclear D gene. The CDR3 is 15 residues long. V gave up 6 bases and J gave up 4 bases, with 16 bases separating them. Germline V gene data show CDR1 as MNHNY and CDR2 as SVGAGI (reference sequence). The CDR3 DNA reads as TGTGCCAGCAGCCTAGAGCCGACCGGGTACAATGAGCAGTTCTTC. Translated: CASSLEPTGYNEQFF.

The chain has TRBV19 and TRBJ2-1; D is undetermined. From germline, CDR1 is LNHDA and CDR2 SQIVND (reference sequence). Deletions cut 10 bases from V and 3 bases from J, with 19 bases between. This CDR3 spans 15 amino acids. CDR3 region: CATSEDPTDYNEQFF. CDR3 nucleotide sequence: TGTGCCACCAGCGAGGACCCGACGGACTACAATGAGCAGTTCTTC.

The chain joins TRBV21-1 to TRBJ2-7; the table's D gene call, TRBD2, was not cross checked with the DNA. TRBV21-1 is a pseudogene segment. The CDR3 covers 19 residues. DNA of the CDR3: TGTGCCAGCGCCCCCCGCCCGGTGCTACTGTTACGAGGCCCCTACGAGCAGTACTTC. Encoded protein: CASAPRPVLLLRGPYEQYF.

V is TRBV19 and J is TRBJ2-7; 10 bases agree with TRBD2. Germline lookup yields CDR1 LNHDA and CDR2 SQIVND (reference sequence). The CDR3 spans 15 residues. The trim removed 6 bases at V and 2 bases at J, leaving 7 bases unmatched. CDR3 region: CASSAGLAEPYEQYF. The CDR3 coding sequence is TGTGCCAGTAGCGCCGGACTAGCGGAGCCCTACGAGCAGTACTTC.

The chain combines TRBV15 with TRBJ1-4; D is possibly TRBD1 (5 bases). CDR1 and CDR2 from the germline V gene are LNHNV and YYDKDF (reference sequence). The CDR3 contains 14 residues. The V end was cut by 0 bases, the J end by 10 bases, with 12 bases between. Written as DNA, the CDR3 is TGTGCCACCAGCAGAGAACAGGAAGTCCGAAAACTGTTTTTT. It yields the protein CATSREQEVRKLFF.

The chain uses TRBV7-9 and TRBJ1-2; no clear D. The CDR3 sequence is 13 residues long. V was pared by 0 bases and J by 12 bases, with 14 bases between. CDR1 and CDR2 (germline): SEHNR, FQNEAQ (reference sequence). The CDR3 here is CASSLAGRHLDTF. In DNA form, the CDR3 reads TGTGCCAGCAGCTTAGCAGGTCGCCATCTGGACACCTTC. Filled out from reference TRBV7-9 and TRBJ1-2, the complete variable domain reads DTGVSQNPRHKITKRGQNVTFRCDPISEHNRLYWYRQTLGQGPEFLTYFQNEAQLEKSRLLSDRFSAERPKGSFSTLEIQRTEQGDSAMYLCASSLAGRHLDTFGSGTRLTVV.

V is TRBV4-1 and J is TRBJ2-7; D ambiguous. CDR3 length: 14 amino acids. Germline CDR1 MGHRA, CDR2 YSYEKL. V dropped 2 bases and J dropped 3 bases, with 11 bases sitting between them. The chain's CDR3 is CASSQPDGLYEQYF. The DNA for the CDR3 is TGCGCCAGCAGCCAACCCGACGGGCTCTACGAGCAGTACTTC.

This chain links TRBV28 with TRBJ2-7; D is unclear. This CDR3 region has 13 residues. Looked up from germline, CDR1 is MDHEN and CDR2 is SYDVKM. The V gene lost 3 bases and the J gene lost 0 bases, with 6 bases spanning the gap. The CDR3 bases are TGTGCCAGCAGTTTGTTCGTCTCCTACGAGCAGTACTTC. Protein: CASSLFVSYEQYF.

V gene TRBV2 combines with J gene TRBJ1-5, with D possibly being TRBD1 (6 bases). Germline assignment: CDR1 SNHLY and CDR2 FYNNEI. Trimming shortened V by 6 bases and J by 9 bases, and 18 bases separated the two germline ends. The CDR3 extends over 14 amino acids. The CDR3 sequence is CASRLSGAQWPQHF. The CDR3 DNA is TGTGCCAGCAGACTTTCAGGGGCCCAATGGCCCCAGCATTTT.

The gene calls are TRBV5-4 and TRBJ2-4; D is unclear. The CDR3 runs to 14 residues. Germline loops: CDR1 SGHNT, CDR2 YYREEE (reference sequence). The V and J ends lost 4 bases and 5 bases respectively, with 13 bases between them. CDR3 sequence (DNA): TGTGCCAGCAGCGACTCCACCGTAGAAAACATTCAGTACTTC. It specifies CASSDSTVENIQYF. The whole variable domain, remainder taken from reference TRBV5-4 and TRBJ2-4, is ETGVTQSPTHLIKTRGQQVTLRCSSQSGHNTVSWYQQALGQGPQFIFQYYREEENGRGNFPPRFSGLQFPNYSSELNVNALELDDSALYLCASSDSTVENIQYFGAGTRLSVL.